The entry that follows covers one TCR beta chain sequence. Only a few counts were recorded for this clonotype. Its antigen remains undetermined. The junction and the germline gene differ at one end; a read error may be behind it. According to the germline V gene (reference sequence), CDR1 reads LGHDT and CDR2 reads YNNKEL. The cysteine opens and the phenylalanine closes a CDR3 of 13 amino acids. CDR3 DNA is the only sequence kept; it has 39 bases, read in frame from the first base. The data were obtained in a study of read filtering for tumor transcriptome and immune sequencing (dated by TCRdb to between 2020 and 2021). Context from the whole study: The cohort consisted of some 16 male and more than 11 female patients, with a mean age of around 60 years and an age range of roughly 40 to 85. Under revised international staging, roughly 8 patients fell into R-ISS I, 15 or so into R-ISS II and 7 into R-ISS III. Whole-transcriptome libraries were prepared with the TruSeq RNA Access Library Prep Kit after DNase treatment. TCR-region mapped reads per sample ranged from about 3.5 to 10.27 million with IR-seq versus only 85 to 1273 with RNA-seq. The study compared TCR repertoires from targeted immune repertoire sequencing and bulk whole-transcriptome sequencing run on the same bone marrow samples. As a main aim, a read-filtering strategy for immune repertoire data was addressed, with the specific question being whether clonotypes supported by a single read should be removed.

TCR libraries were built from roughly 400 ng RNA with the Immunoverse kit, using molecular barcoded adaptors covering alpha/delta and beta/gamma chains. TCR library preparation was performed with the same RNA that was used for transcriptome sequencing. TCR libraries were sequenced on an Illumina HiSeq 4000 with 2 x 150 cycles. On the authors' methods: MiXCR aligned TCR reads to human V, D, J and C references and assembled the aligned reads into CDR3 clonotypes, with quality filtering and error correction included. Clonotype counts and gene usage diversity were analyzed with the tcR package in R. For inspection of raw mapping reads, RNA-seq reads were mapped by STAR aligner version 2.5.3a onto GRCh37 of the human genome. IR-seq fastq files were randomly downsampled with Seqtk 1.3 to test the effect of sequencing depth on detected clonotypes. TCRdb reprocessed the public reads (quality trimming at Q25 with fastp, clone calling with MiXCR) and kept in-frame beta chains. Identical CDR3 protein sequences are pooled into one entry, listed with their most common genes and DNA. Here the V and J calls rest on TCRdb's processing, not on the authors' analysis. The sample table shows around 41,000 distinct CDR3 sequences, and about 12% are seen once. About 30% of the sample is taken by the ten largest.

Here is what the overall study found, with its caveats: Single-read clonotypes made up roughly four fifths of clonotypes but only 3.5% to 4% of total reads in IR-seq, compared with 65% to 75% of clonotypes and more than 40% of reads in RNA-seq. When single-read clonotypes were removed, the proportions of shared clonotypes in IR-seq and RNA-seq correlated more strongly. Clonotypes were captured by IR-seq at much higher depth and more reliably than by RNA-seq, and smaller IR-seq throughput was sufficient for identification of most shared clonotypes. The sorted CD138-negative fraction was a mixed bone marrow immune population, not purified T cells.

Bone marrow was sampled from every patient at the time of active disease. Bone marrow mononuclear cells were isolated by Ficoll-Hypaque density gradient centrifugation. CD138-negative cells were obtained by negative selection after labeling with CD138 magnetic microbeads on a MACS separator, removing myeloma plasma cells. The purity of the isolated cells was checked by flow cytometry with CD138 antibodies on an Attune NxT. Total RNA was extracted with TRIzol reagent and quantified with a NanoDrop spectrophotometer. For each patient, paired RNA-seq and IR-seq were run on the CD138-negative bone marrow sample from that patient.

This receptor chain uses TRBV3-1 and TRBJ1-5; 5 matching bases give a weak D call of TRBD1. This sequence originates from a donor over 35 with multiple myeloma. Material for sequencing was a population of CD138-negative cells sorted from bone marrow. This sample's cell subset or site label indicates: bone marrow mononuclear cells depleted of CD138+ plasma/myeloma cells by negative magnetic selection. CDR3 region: CACSQEGVQPQHF. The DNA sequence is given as TGTGCCTGCAGCCAAGAAGGGGTGCAGCCCCAGCATTTT.